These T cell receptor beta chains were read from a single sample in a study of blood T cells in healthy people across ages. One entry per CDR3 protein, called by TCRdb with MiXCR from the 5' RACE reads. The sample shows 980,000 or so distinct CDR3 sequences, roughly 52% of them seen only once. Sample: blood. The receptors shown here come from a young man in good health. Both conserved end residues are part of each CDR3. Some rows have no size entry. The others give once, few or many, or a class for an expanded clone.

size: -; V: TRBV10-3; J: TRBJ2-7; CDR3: CAISGGGSGSSYEQYF
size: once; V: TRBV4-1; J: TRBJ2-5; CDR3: CASSQLSGGTQEAQYF
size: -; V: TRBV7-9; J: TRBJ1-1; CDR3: CASSPVSEAFF
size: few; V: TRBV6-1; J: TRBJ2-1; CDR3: CASSKGQVVGYEQFF
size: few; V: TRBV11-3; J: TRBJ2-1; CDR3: CASSLGLAGLSYNEQFF
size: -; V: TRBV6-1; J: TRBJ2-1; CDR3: CASSEQGGGFNEQFF
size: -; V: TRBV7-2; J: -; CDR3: CASSLNGRETETQYF
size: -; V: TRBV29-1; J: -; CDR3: CSVETGVIRETQYF
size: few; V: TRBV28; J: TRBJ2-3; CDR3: CASSPSQRALAADTQYF
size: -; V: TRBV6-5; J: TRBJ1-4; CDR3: CASRDSGWNEKLFF
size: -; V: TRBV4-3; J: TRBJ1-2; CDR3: CASSRYRDSDYGYTF
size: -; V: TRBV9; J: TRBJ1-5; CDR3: CASSVGQGVYQPQHF
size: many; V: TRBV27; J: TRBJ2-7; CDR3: CASAKPGPYEQYF
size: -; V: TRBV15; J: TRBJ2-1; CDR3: CATSRDNSALNNEQFF
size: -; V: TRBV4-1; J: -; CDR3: CASSQDPSRTYEQYF
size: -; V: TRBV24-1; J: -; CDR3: CATSDWDRGHEQYF
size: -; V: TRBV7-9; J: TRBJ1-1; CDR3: CASSRDEGRNTEAFF
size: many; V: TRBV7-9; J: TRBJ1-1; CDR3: CASSEQGFGTEAFF
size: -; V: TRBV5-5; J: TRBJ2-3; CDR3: CASSYGPRGTDTQYF
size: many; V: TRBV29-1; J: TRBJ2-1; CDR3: CSVKGGTSAKEQFF
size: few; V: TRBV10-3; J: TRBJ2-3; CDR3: CAISPGTSLSDTQYF
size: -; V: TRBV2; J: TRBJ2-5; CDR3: CASRGQLAGIQETQYF
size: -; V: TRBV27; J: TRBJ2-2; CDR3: CASSLWGRGRGALSNTGELFF
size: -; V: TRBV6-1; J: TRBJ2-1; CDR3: CATTNWGQTNEQFF
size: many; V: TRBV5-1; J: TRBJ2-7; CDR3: CASSLVSSGYEQYF
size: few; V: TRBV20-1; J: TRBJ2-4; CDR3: CSARDRGGGNIQYF
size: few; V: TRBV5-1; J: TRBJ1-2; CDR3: CASSPGVGSKFRGYTF